The following is a T cell receptor beta chain sequence with its context. Its specificity is unknown. Looked up from germline, CDR1 is MNHEY and CDR2 is SVGEGT. J gave up 0 bases and V 2 bases, and 10 bases lay outside the gene matches. This CDR3 spans 18 amino acids. The sample belongs to a study of identical twins. Study outcomes and limitations: The study found excess low generation probability among twin-shared out-of-frame alpha sequences.

Only healthy Caucasians were enrolled as donors. TCRdb itself ran the 5' RACE reads through MiXCR, one entry per CDR3 protein. Here the sample spans 250,000 or so distinct CDR3 sequences, roughly 8.7% being singletons. The same specimen was also included in a second study, on yellow fever vaccine responses in identical twins. That source notes: Twins reportedly showed a vaccine T cell response that seemed partly convergent and partly personalized.

The V and J genes are TRBV6-2 or TRBV6-3 and TRBJ2-4; 7 nucleotides align to TRBD1. The clonotype comes from a woman younger than 35 in good health. The material sequenced was CD8+ T cells sorted from blood. The CDR3: CASSYTWDSPLAKNIQYF. CDR3 bases: TGTGCCAGCAGTTACACTTGGGACAGCCCTCTAGCCAAAAACATTCAGTACTTC.